Below are 15 T cell receptor beta chains sequenced from a single sample in a study of OX40 agonist ivuxolimab in advanced cancers. Assay: immunoSEQ multiplex PCR; the TCRdb copy retains only in-frame clones and omits some. The table records approximately 20,000 clones, more than 75% of them present only once. The sequences come from CD4+ or CD8+ T cells sorted from blood, collected in a trial of the OX40 agonist ivuxolimab. The receptors were gathered from an adult with an advanced solid tumor such as melanoma, head and neck, liver or kidney cancer.

The chain employs TRBV7-9 and TRBJ2-7; no clear D. The CDR3 length is 13 residues. Germline-derived CDR1 and CDR2 are SEHNR and FQNEAQ (reference sequence). V gave up 4 bases and J gave up 5 bases, with 12 bases separating them. The DNA for the CDR3 is TGTGCCAGCAGCTCCCCGCTTGGGCACGAGCAGTACTTC. It is translated as CASSSPLGHEQYF. Full variable domain (missing parts from reference TRBV7-9 and TRBJ2-7): DTGVSQNPRHKITKRGQNVTFRCDPISEHNRLYWYRQTLGQGPEFLTYFQNEAQLEKSRLLSDRFSAERPKGSFSTLEIQRTEQGDSAMYLCASSSPLGHEQYFGPGTRLTVT.

There are a few counts of this clone. The chain employs TRBV9 and TRBJ1-2; no reliable D call. Trimming stripped 0 bases from V and 8 bases from J, with 11 bases between. Germline V gene lookup returns CDR1 SGDLS and CDR2 YYNGEE. This CDR3 has 13 amino acids. In DNA form, the CDR3 reads TGTGCCAGCAGCGTAGCCGCAGGAAGAGGCTACACCTTC. It yields the protein CASSVAAGRGYTF.

The chain has TRBV5-5 and TRBJ2-7; D gene unclear. The CDR3 consists of 11 residues. Looked up from germline, CDR1 is SGHKS and CDR2 is YYEKEE (reference sequence). V was shortened by 2 bases and J by 5 bases, with 5 bases between the two germline ends. In nucleotides, the CDR3 is TGTGCCAGCAGCTTCGGCGACGAGCAGTACTTC. Amino acid sequence: CASSFGDEQYF.

Regarding this clone: One junction end does not reproduce the germline sequence, and a read error may be involved. J is TRBJ1-4 and V is TRBV4-1; 8 positions agree with TRBD1. CDR1 is MGHRA and CDR2 is YSYEKL in the germline V gene. This CDR3 has 12 residues. The CDR3, as DNA: TGCGCCAGCAGCCACCCCGACGGGACAGGAGTTTTT. Translated: CASSHPDGTGVF.

The chain joins TRBV7-9 to TRBJ1-6; 8 nucleotides match TRBD1. The CDR3 length is 14 residues. The germline V gene encodes CDR1 SEHNR and CDR2 FQNEAQ (reference sequence). V lost 5 bases, J lost 9 bases, and 6 bases stayed unmatched. The CDR3 loop is CASSAGGAPSPLHF. CDR3 DNA: TGTGCCAGCAGCGCAGGGGGCGCCCCTTCACCCCTCCACTTT.

The gene calls are TRBV7-9 and TRBJ2-7; the D gene could be TRBD1 or TRBD2 (5 bases each). CDR3 length equals 15 residues. Germline CDR1 reads SEHNR; CDR2 reads FQNEAQ (reference sequence). Trimming removed 5 bases from V and 3 bases from J, with 17 bases in between. Written as DNA, the CDR3 is TGTGCCAGCAGCCCCAGAACGGGTGGGGGCTACGAGCAGTACTTC. The encoded protein is CASSPRTGGGYEQYF.

The gene calls are TRBV28 and TRBJ2-2; D is perhaps TRBD2 (6 bases). CDR1 and CDR2 from the germline V gene are MDHEN and SYDVKM. Trimming removed 3 bases from V and 7 bases from J, with 12 bases in between. The CDR3 runs 14 residues. The DNA for the CDR3 is TGTGCCAGCAGTTTGGGCGGGACGAGCGGGGAGCTGTTTTTT. Its translation: CASSLGGTSGELFF.

Regarding this clone: A much larger clone differs by one base, so this may be a read error. V usage is TRBV4-1 and J usage is TRBJ2-7; 7 bases fit TRBD2. Germline loops: CDR1 MGHRA, CDR2 YSYEKL. The V segment lost 0 bases and the J segment 11 bases; nucleotides outside the gene matches: 22. This CDR3 has 18 amino acids. The CDR3 sequence is CASSQDFIPSSGKAREYF. CDR3 sequence (DNA): TGCGCCAGCAGCCAAGATTTCATTCCTTCGAGCGGGAAAGCTCGAGAGTACTTC.

A few counts support this clone. This sequence joins TRBV5-1 and TRBJ2-3; D remains unclear. The germline V and J ends were trimmed by 6 bases and 2 bases, with 4 bases remaining between them. The CDR3 sequence is 11 residues long. Germline CDR1 and CDR2: SGHRS and YFSETQ. CDR3 protein: CASTHTDTQYF. As DNA, the CDR3 is TGCGCCAGCACCCACACAGATACGCAGTATTTT.

This chain links TRBV5-6 with TRBJ2-1; 9 nucleotides match TRBD1. The CDR3 is made up of 16 amino acids. CDR1 is SGHDT, CDR2 YYEEEE, per germline. V lost 3 bases, J lost 4 bases, and 8 bases stayed unmatched. This CDR3 is CASSYQPGQGYNEQFF. As DNA, the CDR3 is TGTGCCAGCAGCTATCAACCGGGACAGGGATACAATGAGCAGTTCTTC.

CDR3 coding DNA: TGCGCCAGCAGCCAGGAACTAGCGGGGGGGATGGATGAGCAGTTCTTC. Translated, it gives CASSQELAGGMDEQFF. The chain couples TRBV4-1 to TRBJ2-1, with 13 bases identical to TRBD2. J was trimmed by 8 bases and V by 3 bases; bases with no gene match: 7. Germline lookup yields CDR1 MGHRA and CDR2 YSYEKL. The CDR3 loop spans 16 amino acids.

V gene TRBV7-6 combines with J gene TRBJ2-7, with a possible D match to TRBD1 (6 bases). Germline lookup yields CDR1 SGHVS and CDR2 FNYEAQ. Trimming shortened V by 1 base and J by 2 bases, and 6 bases separated the two germline ends. The CDR3 covers 13 residues. In DNA, the CDR3 is TGTGCCAGCAGCTTAGGGACAGCCTACGAGCAGTACTTC. This encodes CASSLGTAYEQYF. Full variable domain (outside the CDR3, taken from reference TRBV7-6 and TRBJ2-7): GAGVSQSPRYKVTKRGQDVALRCDPISGHVSLYWYRQALGQGPEFLTYFNYEAQQDKSGLPNDRFSAERPEGSISTLTIQRTEQRDSAMYRCASSLGTAYEQYFGPGTRLTVT.

This chain links TRBV9 with TRBJ1-6; 7 bases fit TRBD1. The CDR3 loop spans 16 amino acids. Germline V lookup: CDR1 SGDLS, CDR2 YYNGEE. V shed 3 bases, J shed 4 bases, and the junction held 7 bases outside the gene matches. The CDR3 here is CASSAFVGQYNSPLHF. The CDR3 DNA reads as TGTGCCAGCAGCGCTTTCGTGGGACAGTATAATTCACCCCTCCACTTT.

The table lists this clone with a count of one. The V gene is TRBV4-2, the J gene TRBJ1-2; a possible D gene is TRBD1 (6 bases). Trimming took off 1 base at V and 6 bases at J, with 18 bases between the two ends. Germline lookup yields CDR1 LGHNA and CDR2 YNFKEQ. The CDR3 loop spans 16 amino acids. CDR3 residues: CASSQGSFSRGNGYTF. The CDR3 coding sequence is TGTGCCAGCAGCCAAGGTTCCTTCAGCAGGGGTAATGGCTACACCTTC.

The DNA of the CDR3 is TGCGCCAGCAGCCAAGAGGAACAGGACAGGATGAACACTGAAGCTTTCTTT. Residues: CASSQEEQDRMNTEAFF. The rearrangement links TRBV4-1 to TRBJ1-1; 7 positions match TRBD1. CDR3 size: 17 residues. V dropped 0 bases and J dropped 0; count of bases not matched to a gene: 7. The germline gives CDR1 MGHRA, CDR2 YSYEKL.